A few counts support the clone carrying this T cell receptor (beta chain). Germline V gene lookup returns CDR1 SGHDN and CDR2 FVKESK. This CDR3 has 13 amino acids. V was pared by 0 bases and J by 7 bases, with 9 bases between. The data are from a study of T cell repertoires in cytomegalovirus infection. TCRdb itself ran the reads through MiXCR, one entry per CDR3 protein. The data show 400,000 to 550,000 distinct CDR3 sequences, roughly 10% seen once. This receptor was obtained from a human donor in good health (CMV status not recorded). Some clones in this sample may be carry-over from other donors' samples. Sequenced sample: PBMCs. V is TRBV14 and J is TRBJ1-2, with D hard to call. The CDR3 sequence: CASSQEPVLGYTF. The CDR3 DNA reads as TGTGCCAGCAGCCAAGAACCAGTGCTTGGCTACACCTTC.